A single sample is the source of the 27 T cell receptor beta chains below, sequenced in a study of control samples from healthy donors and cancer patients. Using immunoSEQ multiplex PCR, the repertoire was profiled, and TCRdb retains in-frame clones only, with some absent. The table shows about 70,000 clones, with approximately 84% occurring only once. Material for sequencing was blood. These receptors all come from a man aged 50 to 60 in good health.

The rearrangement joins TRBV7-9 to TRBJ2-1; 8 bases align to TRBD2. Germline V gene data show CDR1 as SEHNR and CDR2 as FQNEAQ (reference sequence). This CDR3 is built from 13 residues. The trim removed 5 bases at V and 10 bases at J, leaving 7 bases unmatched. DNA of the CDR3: TGTGCCAGCAGCCCGGTCCTAGCGGGCGAGCAGTTCTTC. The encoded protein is CASSPVLAGEQFF. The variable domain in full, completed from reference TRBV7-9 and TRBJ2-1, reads DTGVSQNPRHKITKRGQNVTFRCDPISEHNRLYWYRQTLGQGPEFLTYFQNEAQLEKSRLLSDRFSAERPKGSFSTLEIQRTEQGDSAMYLCASSPVLAGEQFFGPGTRLTVL.

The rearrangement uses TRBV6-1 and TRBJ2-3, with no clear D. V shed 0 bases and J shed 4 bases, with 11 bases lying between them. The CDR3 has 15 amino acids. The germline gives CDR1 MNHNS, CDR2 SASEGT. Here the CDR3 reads CASSEATFSPDTQYF. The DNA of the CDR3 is TGTGCCAGCAGTGAAGCGACATTTAGTCCAGATACGCAGTATTTT.

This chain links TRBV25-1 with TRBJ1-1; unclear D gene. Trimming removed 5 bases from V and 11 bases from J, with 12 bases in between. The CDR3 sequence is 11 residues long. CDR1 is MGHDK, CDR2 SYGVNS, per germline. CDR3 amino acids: CASSRARMAFF. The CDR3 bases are TGTGCCAGCAGTCGGGCAAGGATGGCTTTCTTT.

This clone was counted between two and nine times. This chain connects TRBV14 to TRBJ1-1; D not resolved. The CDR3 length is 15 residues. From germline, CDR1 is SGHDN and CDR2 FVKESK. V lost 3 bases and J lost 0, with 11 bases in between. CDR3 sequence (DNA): TGTGCCAGCAGCCAGAGGATTACGATGAACACTGAAGCTTTCTTT. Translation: CASSQRITMNTEAFF.

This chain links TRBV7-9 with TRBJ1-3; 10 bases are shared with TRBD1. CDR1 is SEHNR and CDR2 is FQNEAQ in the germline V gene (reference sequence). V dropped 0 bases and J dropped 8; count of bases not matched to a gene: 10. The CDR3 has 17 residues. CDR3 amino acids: CASSLAHSGTGDHTIYF. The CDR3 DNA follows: TGTGCCAGCAGCTTAGCGCACTCCGGGACAGGGGACCACACCATATATTTT. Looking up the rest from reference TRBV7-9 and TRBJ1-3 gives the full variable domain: DTGVSQNPRHKITKRGQNVTFRCDPISEHNRLYWYRQTLGQGPEFLTYFQNEAQLEKSRLLSDRFSAERPKGSFSTLEIQRTEQGDSAMYLCASSLAHSGTGDHTIYFGEGSWLTVV.

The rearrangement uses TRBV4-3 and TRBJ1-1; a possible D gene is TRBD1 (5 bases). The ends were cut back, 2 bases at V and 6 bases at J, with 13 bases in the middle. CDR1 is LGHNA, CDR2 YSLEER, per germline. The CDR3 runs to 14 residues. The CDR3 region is CASSQNRGSPEAFF. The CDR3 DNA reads TGCGCCAGCAGCCAAAACCGGGGGAGCCCTGAAGCTTTCTTT.

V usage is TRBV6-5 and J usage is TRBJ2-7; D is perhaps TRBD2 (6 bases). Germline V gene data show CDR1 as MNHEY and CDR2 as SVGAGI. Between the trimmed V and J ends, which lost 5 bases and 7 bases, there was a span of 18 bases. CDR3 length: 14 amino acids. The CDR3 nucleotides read TGTGCCAGCAGTCCTACTAGCCCGTACGAGGAGCAGTACTTC. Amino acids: CASSPTSPYEEQYF.

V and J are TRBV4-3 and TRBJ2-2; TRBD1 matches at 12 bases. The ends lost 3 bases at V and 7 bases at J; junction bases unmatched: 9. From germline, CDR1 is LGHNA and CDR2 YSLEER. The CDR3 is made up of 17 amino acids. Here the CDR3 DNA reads TGCGCCAGCAGCCAGTTGGGCCGGGACAGGGGGCTCGGGGAGCTGTTTTTT. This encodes CASSQLGRDRGLGELFF.

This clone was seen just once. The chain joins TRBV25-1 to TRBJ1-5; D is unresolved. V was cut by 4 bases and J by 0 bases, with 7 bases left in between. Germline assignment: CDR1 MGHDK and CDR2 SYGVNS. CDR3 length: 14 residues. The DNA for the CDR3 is TGTGCCAGCAGTGGAGACTATAGCAATCAGCCCCAGCATTTT. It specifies CASSGDYSNQPQHF.

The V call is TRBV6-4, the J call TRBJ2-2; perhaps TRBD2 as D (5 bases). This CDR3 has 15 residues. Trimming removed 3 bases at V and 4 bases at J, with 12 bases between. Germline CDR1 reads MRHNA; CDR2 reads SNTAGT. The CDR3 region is CASSETWGVTGELFF. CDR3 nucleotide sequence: TGTGCCAGCAGTGAAACGTGGGGAGTCACCGGGGAGCTGTTTTTT.

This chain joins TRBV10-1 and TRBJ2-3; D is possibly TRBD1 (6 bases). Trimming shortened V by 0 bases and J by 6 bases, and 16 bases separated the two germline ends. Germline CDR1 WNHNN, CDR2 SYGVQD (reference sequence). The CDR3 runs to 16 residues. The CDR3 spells CASSESGAESRDTQYF. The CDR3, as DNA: TGCGCCAGCAGTGAGTCGGGGGCCGAATCACGGGATACGCAGTATTTT.

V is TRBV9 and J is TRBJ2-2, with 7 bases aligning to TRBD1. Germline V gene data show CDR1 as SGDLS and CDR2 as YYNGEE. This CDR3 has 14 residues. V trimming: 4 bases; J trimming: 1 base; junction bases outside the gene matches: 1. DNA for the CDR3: TGTGCCAGCAGCAGGACAGGGAACACCGGGGAGCTGTTTTTT. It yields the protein CASSRTGNTGELFF.

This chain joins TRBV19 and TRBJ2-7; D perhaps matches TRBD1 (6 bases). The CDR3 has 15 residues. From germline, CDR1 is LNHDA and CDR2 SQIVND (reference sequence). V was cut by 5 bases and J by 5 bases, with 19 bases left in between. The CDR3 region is CASSSLAGASDEQYF. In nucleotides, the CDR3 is TGTGCCAGTAGTTCCTTGGCAGGGGCATCAGACGAGCAGTACTTC.

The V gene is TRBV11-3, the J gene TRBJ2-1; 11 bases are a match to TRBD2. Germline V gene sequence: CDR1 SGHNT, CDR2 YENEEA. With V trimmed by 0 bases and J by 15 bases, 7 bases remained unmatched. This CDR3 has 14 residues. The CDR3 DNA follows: TGTGCCAGCAGCTTAGAGACTAGCGGGACCGGGTGGTTCTTC. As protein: CASSLETSGTGWFF.

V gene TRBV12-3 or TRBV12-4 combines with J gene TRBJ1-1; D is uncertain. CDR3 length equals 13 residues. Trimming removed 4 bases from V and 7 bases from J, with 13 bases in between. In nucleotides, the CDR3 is TGTGCCAGCAGTTCCTCAAACCGACTTGAAGCTTTCTTT. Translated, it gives CASSSSNRLEAFF.

In DNA form, the CDR3 reads TGTGCCAGCAGCTACCGGGACTACAAAACAGATACGCAGTATTTT. Translating gives CASSYRDYKTDTQYF. V gene TRBV28 combines with J gene TRBJ2-3; 7 bases align to TRBD2. V dropped 6 bases and J dropped 3; count of bases not matched to a gene: 9. Germline CDR1 reads MDHEN; CDR2 reads SYDVKM. The CDR3 covers 15 residues.

The CDR3 region has the DNA TGTGCCAGCATGCTAGGAAGCACAGATACGCAGTATTTT. It is translated as CASMLGSTDTQYF. This chain uses TRBV6-6 with TRBJ2-3; D ambiguous. This CDR3 comprises 13 residues. CDR1 is MNHNY, CDR2 SVGAGI, per germline (reference sequence). Trimming removed 7 bases at V and 0 bases at J, with 8 bases between.

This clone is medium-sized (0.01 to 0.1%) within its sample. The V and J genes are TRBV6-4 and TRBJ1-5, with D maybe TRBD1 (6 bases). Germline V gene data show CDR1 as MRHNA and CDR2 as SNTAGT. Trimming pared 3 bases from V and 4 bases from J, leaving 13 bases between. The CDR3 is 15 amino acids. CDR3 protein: CASSETSQGNQPQHF. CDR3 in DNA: TGTGCCAGCAGTGAAACCAGTCAGGGGAATCAGCCCCAGCATTTT.

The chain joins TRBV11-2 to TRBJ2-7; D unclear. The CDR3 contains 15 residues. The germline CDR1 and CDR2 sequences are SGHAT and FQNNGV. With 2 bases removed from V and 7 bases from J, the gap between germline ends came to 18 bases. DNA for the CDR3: TGTGCCAGCAGCTTAAGAGGCAGGAATCCTACGGAGCAGTACTTC. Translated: CASSLRGRNPTEQYF.

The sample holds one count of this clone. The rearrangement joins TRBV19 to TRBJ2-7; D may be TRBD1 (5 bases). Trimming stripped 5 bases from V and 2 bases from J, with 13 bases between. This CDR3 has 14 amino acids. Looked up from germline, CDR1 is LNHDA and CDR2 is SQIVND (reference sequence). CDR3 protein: CASSPQVKTYEQYF. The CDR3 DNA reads TGTGCCAGTAGTCCACAGGTGAAAACCTACGAGCAGTACTTC.

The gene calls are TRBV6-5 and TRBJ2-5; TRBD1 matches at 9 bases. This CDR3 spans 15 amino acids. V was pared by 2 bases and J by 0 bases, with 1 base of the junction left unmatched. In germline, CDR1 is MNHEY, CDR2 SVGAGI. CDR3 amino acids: CASSYDRGYQETQYF. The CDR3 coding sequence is TGTGCCAGCAGTTACGACAGGGGGTACCAAGAGACCCAGTACTTC.

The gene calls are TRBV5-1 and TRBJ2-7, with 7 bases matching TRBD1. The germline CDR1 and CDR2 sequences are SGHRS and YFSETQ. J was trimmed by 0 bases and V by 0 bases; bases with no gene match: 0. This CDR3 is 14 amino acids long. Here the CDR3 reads CASSLDRGSYEQYF. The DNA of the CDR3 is TGCGCCAGCAGCTTGGACAGGGGCTCCTACGAGCAGTACTTC.

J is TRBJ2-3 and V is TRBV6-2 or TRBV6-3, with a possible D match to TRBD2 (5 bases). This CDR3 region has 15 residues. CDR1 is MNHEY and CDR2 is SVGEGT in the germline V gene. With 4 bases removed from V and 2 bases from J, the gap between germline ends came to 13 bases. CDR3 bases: TGTGCCAGCAGTTCGTTACTAGTTACCACAGATACGCAGTATTTT. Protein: CASSSLLVTTDTQYF.

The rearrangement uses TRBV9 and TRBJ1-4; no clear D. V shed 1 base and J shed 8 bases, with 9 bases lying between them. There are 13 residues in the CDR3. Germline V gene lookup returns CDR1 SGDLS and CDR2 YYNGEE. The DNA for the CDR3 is TGTGCCAGCAGCGTAAGTCCCCGAGAAAAACTGTTTTTT. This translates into CASSVSPREKLFF.

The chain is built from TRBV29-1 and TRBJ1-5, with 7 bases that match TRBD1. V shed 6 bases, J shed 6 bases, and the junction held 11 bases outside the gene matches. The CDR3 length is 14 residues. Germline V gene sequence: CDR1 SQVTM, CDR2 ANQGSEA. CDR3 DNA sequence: TGCAGCGTGACTACAGGGGTCTTTGGTCAGCCCCAGCATTTT. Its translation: CSVTTGVFGQPQHF.

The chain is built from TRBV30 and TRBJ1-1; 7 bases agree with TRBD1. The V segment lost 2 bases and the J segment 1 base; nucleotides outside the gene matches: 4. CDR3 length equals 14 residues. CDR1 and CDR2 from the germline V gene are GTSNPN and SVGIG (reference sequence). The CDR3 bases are TGTGCCTGGAGTAGGGGACAGACGAACACTGAAGCTTTCTTT. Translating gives CAWSRGQTNTEAFF.

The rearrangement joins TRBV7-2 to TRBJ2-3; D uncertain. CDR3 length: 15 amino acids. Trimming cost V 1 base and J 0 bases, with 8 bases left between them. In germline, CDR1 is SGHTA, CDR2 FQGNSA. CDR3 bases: TGTGCCAGCAGCTTAGACCAACGGAGCACAGATACGCAGTATTTT. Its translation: CASSLDQRSTDTQYF.